These 31 T cell receptor beta chains were sequenced from one sample in a study of regulatory T cells in long-lasting Graves disease. Time point of the sample: newly diagnosed GD, antithyroid drugs for less than 3 months. TCR sequences were obtained from RNA taken from PBMCs. Arm-PCR of CDR3 regions and iRepertoire HTBI primers were the basis on which TCR beta libraries were built. TCRdb reprocessed the multiplex PCR reads with MiXCR, giving one entry per CDR3 protein. The sample records roughly 400,000 distinct CDR3 sequences, roughly 15% being singletons. These data are also associated with another study on T cells in Graves' hyperthyroidism and ophthalmopathy.

The sequencing here drew on peripheral blood mononuclear cells (PBMCs), taken at new diagnosis, from a patient treated with antithyroid drugs. These receptors were collected from a woman in her forties with Graves disease.

This clonotype was observed a few times. The V call is TRBV19, the J call TRBJ1-5; 7 positions match TRBD1. Germline CDR1 is LNHDA and CDR2 is SQIVND (reference sequence). The V and J ends lost 5 bases and 3 bases, in that order; junction bases with no gene match: 7. The CDR3 is made up of 15 amino acids. The CDR3 loop reads CASSGGGGFNQPQHF. DNA of the CDR3: TGTGCCAGTAGTGGTGGAGGGGGCTTCAATCAGCCCCAGCATTTT.

The chain combines TRBV5-6 with TRBJ2-2, with D possibly matching TRBD2 (6 bases). Germline CDR1 reads SGHDT; CDR2 reads YYEEEE. With 3 bases removed from V and 2 bases from J, the gap between germline ends came to 17 bases. The CDR3 runs 17 residues. The CDR3 protein is CASSYILSGHNTGELFF. The CDR3 DNA reads TGTGCCAGCAGCTACATCCTTAGCGGTCACAACACCGGGGAGCTGTTTTTT.

Note on this clonotype: Possible read error: a much larger clone is one base away. The chain uses TRBV7-2 and TRBJ1-1; D perhaps matches TRBD1 (6 bases). The CDR3 has 15 residues. V was cut by 5 bases and J by 0 bases, with 13 bases left in between. Germline-derived CDR1 and CDR2 are SGHTA and FQGNSA. The CDR3 sequence: CASSVYRVMNTEAFF. CDR3 coding DNA: TGTGCCAGCAGCGTATACAGGGTTATGAACACTGAAGCTTTCTTT.

This clonotype has at least ten counts. V gene TRBV20-1 combines with J gene TRBJ2-1; 11 bases match TRBD2. CDR1 DFQATT and CDR2 SNEGSKA come from the germline V gene (reference sequence). The V and J ends lost 5 bases and 7 bases, in that order; junction bases with no gene match: 7. This CDR3 contains 14 residues. This chain's CDR3 is CSASTSGMRNEQFF. CDR3 in DNA: TGCAGTGCTTCGACTAGCGGGATGCGGAATGAGCAGTTCTTC.

This clonotype showed up many times. The CDR3 DNA reads as TGTGCCAGTAGTATAACAGGGTCTAACTATGGCTACACCTTC. This gives the protein CASSITGSNYGYTF. This chain connects TRBV19 to TRBJ1-2; the D gene is possibly TRBD1 (6 bases). The germline V gene encodes CDR1 LNHDA and CDR2 SQIVND (reference sequence). V lost 2 bases and J 0 bases, leaving 7 bases between the germline ends. The CDR3 is 14 residues long.

This clonotype was detected only a few times. The chain links TRBV15 to TRBJ2-3, with 8 bases identical to TRBD2. CDR1 and CDR2 (germline): LNHNV, YYDKDF (reference sequence). Trimming took 0 bases from V and 3 from J; bases not matched to a gene: 8. This CDR3 contains 17 residues. The chain's CDR3 is CATSRDMSGRSTDTQYF. As DNA, the CDR3 is TGTGCCACCAGCAGAGATATGAGCGGGAGATCGACAGATACGCAGTATTTT.

This clonotype was recorded at least ten times. This sequence joins TRBV4-1 and TRBJ2-7; 8 bases line up with TRBD2. Germline assignment: CDR1 MGHRA and CDR2 YSYEKL. Trimming at V came to 5 bases and at J to 6 bases, leaving 9 bases not matched to a gene. The CDR3 totals 14 residues. CDR3 residues: CASSSPGLVLEQYF. In DNA form, the CDR3 reads TGCGCCAGCAGCTCTCCGGGACTAGTGCTCGAGCAGTACTTC.

J is TRBJ2-3 and V is TRBV20-1; 10 nucleotides agree with TRBD2. V trimming: 1 base; J trimming: 8 bases; junction bases outside the gene matches: 12. Germline V lookup: CDR1 DFQATT, CDR2 SNEGSKA (reference sequence). CDR3 length: 16 residues. CDR3 residues: CSARVPLAGVQGTQYF. The DNA for the CDR3 is TGCAGTGCTAGAGTTCCCCTAGCGGGAGTTCAAGGTACGCAGTATTTT.

This clonotype appeared a few times. The V call is TRBV20-1, the J call TRBJ2-7; the match to TRBD2 covers 9 bases. Germline values: CDR1 DFQATT, CDR2 SNEGSKA (reference sequence). The CDR3 runs 14 residues. Unmatched junction bases numbered 6, after V lost 3 bases and J lost 3 bases. The CDR3 loop is CSASGGRALYEQYF. The DNA of the CDR3 is TGCAGTGCTAGTGGCGGGAGGGCCCTCTACGAGCAGTACTTC.

This clonotype has just a few counts. This may be a read error, as it is one base from a much larger clone. The chain has TRBV10-3 and TRBJ2-7, with a tentative D call TRBD1 (6 bases). Trimming left V 7 bases short and J 5 bases short, with 12 bases between. This CDR3 contains 12 residues. Germline V lookup: CDR1 ENHRY, CDR2 SYGVKD. CDR3 nucleotides: TGTGCCATCAAGGCAGGGGCCGACGAGCAGTACTTC. Its translation is CAIKAGADEQYF.

This clonotype was picked up many times. V and J are TRBV7-6 and TRBJ2-7; 11 nucleotides align to TRBD2. Germline assignment: CDR1 SGHVS and CDR2 FNYEAQ. The CDR3 covers 15 residues. Trimming removed 5 bases from V and 6 bases from J; junction bases left unmatched: 9. In nucleotides, the CDR3 is TGTGCCAGCAGCCCAACCGGACTAGCGGGTCTCGAGCAGTACTTC. Protein: CASSPTGLAGLEQYF.

This chain uses TRBV28 with TRBJ2-3, with 11 bases identical to TRBD2. The V gene's germline CDR1 is MDHEN and CDR2 SYDVKM. Germline trimming cut 6 bases from V and 6 bases from J; bases unmatched to any gene: 14. This CDR3 is 17 amino acids long. The chain's CDR3 is CASSRLAGGPEFDTQYF. The CDR3 DNA sequence: TGTGCCAGCAGCAGATTAGCGGGAGGGCCGGAGTTTGATACGCAGTATTTT.

The rearrangement joins TRBV20-1 to TRBJ1-2; perhaps TRBD1 as D (5 bases). This CDR3 comprises 16 residues. Germline V lookup: CDR1 DFQATT, CDR2 SNEGSKA (reference sequence). The V end was cut by 2 bases, the J end by 4 bases, with 20 bases between. CDR3 sequence reads: CSARSISGADGYGYTF. For the CDR3, the DNA is TGCAGTGCTAGATCTATCTCCGGGGCCGACGGCTATGGCTACACCTTC.

The chain employs TRBV19 and TRBJ1-2; possibly TRBD1 for D (5 bases). The CDR3 covers 15 residues. The germline CDR1 and CDR2 sequences are LNHDA and SQIVND (reference sequence). The V end lost 4 bases, the J end lost 3 bases, and 15 bases lay between the germline ends. CDR3 region: CASSTPSDNYYGYTF. The CDR3 bases are TGTGCCAGTAGTACCCCGTCGGACAACTACTATGGCTACACCTTC.

This clonotype was seen ten or more times. V gene TRBV9 combines with J gene TRBJ2-7, with 9 nucleotides matching TRBD2. The V and J ends lost 2 bases and 6 bases, in that order; junction bases with no gene match: 3. The CDR3 spans 13 residues. CDR1 and CDR2 (germline): SGDLS, YYNGEE. The CDR3 reads CASSVSSGGEQYF. The CDR3 coding sequence is TGTGCCAGCAGCGTGAGTAGCGGGGGCGAGCAGTACTTC.

This clonotype came up many times. The chain carries TRBV10-2 and TRBJ2-3; 14 bases map to TRBD2. Germline V gene lookup returns CDR1 WSHSY and CDR2 SAAADI. The V gene end was trimmed by 6 bases and the J gene end by 1 base; junction bases not matched to a gene: 6. The CDR3 is made up of 17 amino acids. The DNA of the CDR3 is TGCGCCAGCAGCCCGGGACTAGCGGGGGTTCGCACAGATACGCAGTATTTT. Translation: CASSPGLAGVRTDTQYF.

This clonotype was recorded many times. The genes are TRBV12-3 or TRBV12-4 and TRBJ2-1, with D possibly being TRBD2 (6 bases). This CDR3 contains 18 residues. V shed 7 bases and J shed 0 bases, with 22 bases lying between them. The CDR3 region is CASNAALKLAASYNEQFF. The CDR3 DNA reads TGTGCCAGCAATGCCGCACTCAAGTTAGCGGCCTCCTACAATGAGCAGTTCTTC.

This clonotype turned up a few times. The chain joins TRBV12-3 or TRBV12-4 to TRBJ2-3, with D perhaps assigned TRBD1 or TRBD2 (5 bases each). V dropped 5 bases and J dropped 3 bases, with 21 bases sitting between them. The CDR3 contains 17 residues. CDR3 nucleotides: TGTGCCAGCAGTGCGTTAAGGGGAGTTAAGAGGACAGATACGCAGTATTTT. Its translation is CASSALRGVKRTDTQYF.

V is TRBV5-4 and J is TRBJ2-7; TRBD2 aligns across 10 bases. The CDR3 spans 16 residues. Germline V gene data show CDR1 as SGHNT and CDR2 as YYREEE (reference sequence). With 3 bases clipped from V and 8 bases from J, the junction kept 14 bases outside the gene matches. CDR3 in DNA: TGTGCCAGCAGCTCCCCGGGACTAGCGATACCTACGAAGCAGTACTTC. Amino acid sequence: CASSSPGLAIPTKQYF.

This clonotype was counted a few times. This chain connects TRBV10-3 to TRBJ2-7; either TRBD1 or TRBD2 may supply D (5 bases each). The CDR3 length is 16 residues. V lost 3 bases and J 4 bases, leaving 19 bases between the germline ends. CDR1 and CDR2 from the germline V gene are ENHRY and SYGVKD. CDR3 in amino acids: CAISEHGAGGLYEQYF. The CDR3 nucleotides are TGTGCCATCAGTGAACATGGGGCGGGTGGGTTATACGAGCAGTACTTC.

This clonotype was counted ten times or more. The genes are TRBV7-9 and TRBJ2-1, with D possibly called TRBD1 or TRBD2 (7 bases each). Trimming took off 5 bases at V and 7 bases at J, with 21 bases between the two ends. Germline-derived CDR1 and CDR2 are SEHNR and FQNEAQ (reference sequence). The length of the CDR3 is 16 residues. CDR3 in amino acids: CASSPEGGGEGNEQFF. The CDR3 nucleotides read TGTGCCAGCAGCCCCGAGGGAGGGGGCGAAGGGAATGAGCAGTTCTTC. Combining the CDR3 with reference TRBV7-9 and TRBJ2-1 gives the whole variable domain DTGVSQNPRHKITKRGQNVTFRCDPISEHNRLYWYRQTLGQGPEFLTYFQNEAQLEKSRLLSDRFSAERPKGSFSTLEIQRTEQGDSAMYLCASSPEGGGEGNEQFFGPGTRLTVL.

This clonotype showed up many times. This chain joins TRBV28 and TRBJ2-7, with 8 bases lining up with TRBD2. Trimming at V came to 10 bases and at J to 0 bases, leaving 5 bases not matched to a gene. This CDR3 has 13 residues. Germline CDR1 is MDHEN and CDR2 is SYDVKM. For the CDR3, the DNA is TGTGCCATACTAGCGGACAGCTCCTACGAGCAGTACTTC. Translated, it gives CAILADSSYEQYF.

This clonotype was detected ten times or more. This chain joins TRBV2 and TRBJ1-6; 8 bases align to TRBD1. Germline V gene lookup returns CDR1 SNHLY and CDR2 FYNNEI. Trimming cost V 9 bases and J 10 bases; bases outside gene matches: 8. The CDR3 length is 13 residues. The CDR3 reads CARTTGDHSPLHF. DNA for the CDR3: TGTGCCAGGACGACAGGGGATCACTCACCCCTCCACTTT.

As concerns this clonotype: This may be a read error, as it is one base from a much larger clone. The chain joins TRBV20-1 to TRBJ2-7, with TRBD2 as a possible D gene (6 bases). With 0 bases removed from V and 4 bases from J, the gap between germline ends came to 7 bases. The CDR3 sequence is 12 residues long. Looked up from germline, CDR1 is DFQATT and CDR2 is SNEGSKA (reference sequence). The chain's CDR3 is CSARDAGYEQYF. DNA for the CDR3: TGCAGTGCTAGAGATGCGGGATACGAGCAGTACTTC.

The chain recombines TRBV28 with TRBJ2-3, with a weak D call TRBD1 (6 bases). The CDR3 has 13 residues. V lost 6 bases and J lost 6, with 13 bases in between. CDR1 and CDR2 from the germline V gene are MDHEN and SYDVKM. The CDR3 loop is CASRPQGADTQYF. The CDR3 bases are TGTGCCAGCAGACCACAGGGTGCGGATACGCAGTATTTT.

This clonotype showed up many times. The rearrangement joins TRBV7-2 to TRBJ2-1; the D gene is possibly TRBD2 (6 bases). This CDR3 has 13 amino acids. Germline-derived CDR1 and CDR2 are SGHTA and FQGNSA. Trimming shortened V by 4 bases and J by 10 bases, and 14 bases separated the two germline ends. CDR3 DNA sequence: TGTGCCAGCAGCTCCGGGACTCCGAGGGAGCAGTTCTTC. It codes for CASSSGTPREQFF.

This clonotype was counted many times. V gene TRBV12-3 or TRBV12-4 combines with J gene TRBJ2-3; D gene uncertain. The CDR3 has 14 amino acids. Trimming removed 3 bases from V and 6 bases from J, with 13 bases in between. DNA for the CDR3: TGTGCCAGCAGTTTTCTTCAGGATGTCGATACGCAGTATTTT. Translated, it gives CASSFLQDVDTQYF.

This clonotype was counted only a few times. The chain joins TRBV5-1 to TRBJ2-1, with D unclear. V lost 1 base, J lost 5 bases, and 7 bases lay in between. CDR1 is SGHRS, CDR2 YFSETQ, per germline. CDR3 length: 13 amino acids. The DNA of the CDR3 is TGCGCCAGCAGCTTGCGTCTTCACAATGAGCAGTTCTTC. This translates into CASSLRLHNEQFF.

In this sample, this clonotype turned up many times. CDR3 nucleotides: TGTGCCAGCAGCTTAGATGAGGGGATTCCGAACACTGAAGCTTTCTTT. The encoded protein is CASSLDEGIPNTEAFF. This chain connects TRBV11-3 to TRBJ1-1; D possibly corresponds to TRBD1 (5 bases). V was clipped by 0 bases and J by 1 base, with 12 bases between them. The CDR3 covers 16 residues. In germline, CDR1 is SGHNT, CDR2 YENEEA. The full variable domain, in which reference TRBV11-3 and TRBJ1-1 provide the parts outside the CDR3, is EAGVVQSPRYKIIEKKQPVAFWCNPISGHNTLYWYLQNLGQGPELLIRYENEEAVDDSQLPKDRFSAERLKGVDSTLKIQPAELGDSAVYLCASSLDEGIPNTEAFFGQGTRLTVV.

This chain uses TRBV2 with TRBJ2-3; TRBD2 matches 10 bases. Germline values: CDR1 SNHLY, CDR2 FYNNEI. The CDR3 is 16 amino acids. Losses at the gene ends were 2 bases for V and 6 bases for J; bases not matched to a gene: 8. CDR3 amino acids: CASSEWPSGSADTQYF. Written as DNA, the CDR3 is TGTGCCAGCAGTGAATGGCCTAGCGGGAGTGCTGATACGCAGTATTTT.

This clonotype was observed many times. The V call is TRBV27, the J call TRBJ2-2; D is unresolved. Germline V gene data show CDR1 as MNHEY and CDR2 as SMNVEV (reference sequence). The CDR3 loop spans 14 amino acids. V lost 5 bases to trimming and J lost 6 bases, with 13 bases between them. DNA of the CDR3: TGTGCCAGCAGTCCCCAACAGTGGTCCGGGGAGCTGTTTTTT. Protein sequence: CASSPQQWSGELFF.